These 5 T cell receptor beta chains share one sample of origin, sequenced in a study of cytomegalovirus exposure and HLA in healthy donors (dated by TCRdb to the late 2010s). Receptor amplification or capture employed the immunoSEQ multiplex PCR assay. TCRdb holds this immuneACCESS table with in-frame rearrangements only. Some clones are missing; in checked studies, unresolved V genes explain under half, and the rest has no known cause. The table for this sample lists more than 250,000 clones; 90% of them were counted only once. The biggest ten clones account for around 3.1% of the sample. The sequenced sample was PBMCs. The source of these receptors is a woman aged 25 to 45 in good health and CMV-seronegative.

This rearrangement joins TRBV11-2 to TRBJ2-7; 8 nucleotides line up with TRBD1. V lost 2 bases to trimming and J lost 4 bases; unmatched junction nucleotides: 7. The length of the CDR3 is 15 residues. The germline gives CDR1 SGHAT, CDR2 FQNNGV. CDR3 sequence (DNA): TGTGCCAGCAGCTTAAGTGTGGACAGGGATTACGAGCAGTACTTC. Translating it yields CASSLSVDRDYEQYF.

The V call is TRBV6-6, the J call TRBJ2-7, with 7 bases lining up with TRBD1. With 2 bases clipped from V and 5 bases from J, the junction kept 9 bases outside the gene matches. The CDR3 loop spans 15 amino acids. Germline V gives CDR1 MNHNY, CDR2 SVGAGI (reference sequence). CDR3 amino acids: CASSYPTGPSNEQYF. Written as DNA, the CDR3 is TGTGCCAGCAGTTACCCGACAGGGCCCTCAAACGAGCAGTACTTC.

The V call is TRBV19, the J call TRBJ2-6; 7 positions match TRBD1. The CDR3 consists of 18 residues. With V trimmed by 5 bases and J by 0 bases, 10 bases remained unmatched. Per the germline V gene, CDR1 is LNHDA and CDR2 is SQIVND (reference sequence). The DNA for the CDR3 is TGTGCCAGTAGTGCCATGACAGGGTCCGCCTCTGGGGCCAACGTCCTGACTTTC. The encoded protein is CASSAMTGSASGANVLTF.

This sequence joins TRBV4-3 and TRBJ2-7; perhaps D is TRBD1 or TRBD2 (6 bases each). Per the germline V gene, CDR1 is LGHNA and CDR2 is YSLEER. CDR3 length: 16 amino acids. The V and J ends lost 8 bases and 5 bases respectively, with 25 bases between them. The CDR3 here is CASYFPAYGGRHEQYF. As DNA, the CDR3 is TGCGCCAGCTACTTCCCGGCCTATGGGGGGCGCCACGAGCAGTACTTC.

The genes are TRBV6-1 and TRBJ2-7; TRBD1 agrees at 8 bases. The CDR3 sequence is 14 residues long. Looked up from germline, CDR1 is MNHNS and CDR2 is SASEGT. Losses at the gene ends were 5 bases for V and 2 bases for J; bases not matched to a gene: 5. The CDR3 coding sequence is TGTGCCAGCAGTACCGGGACAGGCCCCTACGAGCAGTACTTC. Residues: CASSTGTGPYEQYF.